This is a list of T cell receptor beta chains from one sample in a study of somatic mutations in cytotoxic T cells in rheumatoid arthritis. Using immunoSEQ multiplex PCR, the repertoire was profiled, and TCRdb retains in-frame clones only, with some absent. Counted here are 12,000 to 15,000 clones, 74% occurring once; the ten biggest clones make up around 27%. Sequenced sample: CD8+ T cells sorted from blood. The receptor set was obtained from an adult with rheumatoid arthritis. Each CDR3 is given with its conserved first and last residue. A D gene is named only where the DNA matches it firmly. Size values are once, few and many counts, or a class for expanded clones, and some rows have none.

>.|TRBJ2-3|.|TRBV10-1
TGCGCCAGCAGTGAGTCGAGTTGGGCGGAGGGGACAGATACGCAGTATTTT
CASSESSWAEGTDTQYF
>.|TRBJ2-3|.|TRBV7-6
TGTGCCAGCAGCTTTAGAACAGCCACAGATACGCAGTATTTT
CASSFRTATDTQYF
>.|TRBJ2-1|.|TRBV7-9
TGTGCCAGCAGCTCCGGATTGGGGCGCCACAATGAGCAGTTCTTC
CASSSGLGRHNEQFF
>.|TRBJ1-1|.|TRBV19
TGTGCCAGTAGTCCCACAGGGAACACTGAAGCTTTCTTT
CASSPTGNTEAFF
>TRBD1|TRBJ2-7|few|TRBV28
TGTGCCAGCAGTTTACCTCGGACAGGGACCTACGAGCAGTACTTC
CASSLPRTGTYEQYF
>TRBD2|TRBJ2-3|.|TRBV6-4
TGTGCCAGCAGCGGGACTAGCGGGGGAGCAGATACGCAGTATTTT
CASSGTSGGADTQYF
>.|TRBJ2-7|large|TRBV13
TGTGCCAGCAGTTTAAGGACGGGAAACTCCTACGAGCAGTACTTC
CASSLRTGNSYEQYF
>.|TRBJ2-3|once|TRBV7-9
TGTGCCAGCAGCTTACCGGGTCACACAGATACGCAGTATTTT
CASSLPGHTDTQYF
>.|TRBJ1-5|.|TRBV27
TGTGCCAGCAGTTTAGCCGGATTGTATAGCAATCAGCCCCAGCATTTT
CASSLAGLYSNQPQHF
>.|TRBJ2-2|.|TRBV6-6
TGTGCCAGCAGCCCCTCGCGCCCGGGCGCCGGGGAGCTGTTTTTT
CASSPSRPGAGELFF
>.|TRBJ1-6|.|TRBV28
TGTGCCAGCAGTTTACCGCAGGGGCAGGGATCACCCCTCCACTTT
CASSLPQGQGSPLHF
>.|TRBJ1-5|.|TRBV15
TGTGCCACCAGCAGAGAAATTCGGGGGGCGTATCAGCCCCAGCATTTT
CATSREIRGAYQPQHF
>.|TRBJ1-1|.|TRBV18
TGTGCCAGCTCACCAGTACAGTCTGAAGCTTTCTTT
CASSPVQSEAFF
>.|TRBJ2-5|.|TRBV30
TGTGCCTGGAGTGTATCCTGGCTTCAAGAGACCCAGTACTTC
CAWSVSWLQETQYF
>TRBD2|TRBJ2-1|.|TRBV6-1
TGTGCCAGCAGTGAAGCTTCCAGCGGGGGGAGGACTGAGCAGTTCTTC
CASSEASSGGRTEQFF
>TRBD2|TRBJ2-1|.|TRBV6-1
TGTGCCAGCAGTAAAAACGGGGGGGAGTACAATGAGCAGTTCTTC
CASSKNGGEYNEQFF
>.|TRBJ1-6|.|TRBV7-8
TGTGCCAGCAGCTTAGCGGAGGCCCCCAGGGATTATAATTCACCCCTCCACTTT
CASSLAEAPRDYNSPLHF
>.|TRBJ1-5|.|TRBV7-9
TGTGCCAGCAGCAAACAGGACACTAGCAATCAGCCCCAGCATTTT
CASSKQDTSNQPQHF
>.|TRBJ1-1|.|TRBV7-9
TGTGCCAGCAGCTTAATGTGGGACCCCCAATCGGCTTTCTTT
CASSLMWDPQSAFF
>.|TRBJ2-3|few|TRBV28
TGTGCCAGCAGTCTAAACCCGGGGGTTGGAGATACGCAGTATTTT
CASSLNPGVGDTQYF
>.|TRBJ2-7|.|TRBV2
TGTGCCAGCTACTTTACAGGGGACTTAAACGAGCAGTACTTC
CASYFTGDLNEQYF
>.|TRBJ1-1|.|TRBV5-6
TGTGCCAGCAGCTTGGCCGGTCATTTCGCGAACACTGAAGCTTTCTTT
CASSLAGHFANTEAFF
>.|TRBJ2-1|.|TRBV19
TGTGCCAGTAGTATCGGACAAATCAATGAGCAGTTCTTC
CASSIGQINEQFF
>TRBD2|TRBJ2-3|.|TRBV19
TGTGCCAGTAGCAGGACTAGCGGGGACACAGATACGCAGTATTTT
CASSRTSGDTDTQYF
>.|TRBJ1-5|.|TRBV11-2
TGTGCCAGCAGCTTCGAGCCCCAGCATTTT
CASSFEPQHF
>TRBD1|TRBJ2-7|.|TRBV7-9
TGTGCCAGCAGCGCCACCGGGACAGGGGCTCTCTACGAGCAGTACTTC
CASSATGTGALYEQYF
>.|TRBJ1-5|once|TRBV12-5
TGTGCTAGTGGGTCGGGTCTTCAGCCCCAGCATTTT
CASGSGLQPQHF
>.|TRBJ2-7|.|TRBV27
TGTGCCAGCAGCAAGATTATAACTCTCGAGCAGTACTTC
CASSKIITLEQYF
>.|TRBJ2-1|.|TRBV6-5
TGTGCCAGCAGTTACGGCAGTCGGAATGAGCAGTTCTTC
CASSYGSRNEQFF
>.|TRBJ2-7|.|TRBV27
TGTGCCAGCAGTTTAGAGGGTCCTTACGAGCAGTACTTC
CASSLEGPYEQYF
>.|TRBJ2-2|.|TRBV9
TGTGCCAGCAGCGTAGACTTTCAGGGGGGTAACACCGGGGAGCTGTTTTTT
CASSVDFQGGNTGELFF
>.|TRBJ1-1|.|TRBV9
TGTGCCAGCAGCGTAGGAGGTAGGGCGGGCTGGGACACTGAAGCTTTCTTT
CASSVGGRAGWDTEAFF
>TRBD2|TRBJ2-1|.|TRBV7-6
TGTGCCAGCAGCATAACCAGTAGCGGGGACTACAATGAGCAGTTCTTC
CASSITSSGDYNEQFF
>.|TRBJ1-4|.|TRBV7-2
TGTGCCAGCAGCTTATTTTCGCCTGAACCAACTAATGAAAAACTGTTTTTT
CASSLFSPEPTNEKLFF
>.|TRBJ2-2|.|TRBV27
TGTGCCAGCAGTAGACTACGAAGGGGTGACACCGGGGAGCTGTTTTTT
CASSRLRRGDTGELFF
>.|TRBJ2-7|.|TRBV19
TGTGCCAGTAGTTTCGGGGGAACCTACGAGCAGTACTTC
CASSFGGTYEQYF
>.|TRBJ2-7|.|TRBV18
TGTGCCAGCTCACCACAGGACAACTCCTACGAGCAGTACTTC
CASSPQDNSYEQYF
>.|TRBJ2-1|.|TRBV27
TGTGCCAGCAGTTGGGCAGGGTGGAGTGAGCAGTTCTTC
CASSWAGWSEQFF
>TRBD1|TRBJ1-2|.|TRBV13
TGTGCCAGCAGCTTAGGAACAGGGGGCTATGGCTACACCTTC
CASSLGTGGYGYTF
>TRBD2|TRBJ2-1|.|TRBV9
TGTGCCAGCAGCGCGTCCAGCGGACCCGATAGCGGGGGGGCCTCGAATGAGCAGTTCTTC
CASSASSGPDSGGASNEQFF
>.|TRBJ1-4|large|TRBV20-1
TGCAGTGCTAGCGGGTGGGAAAAACTGTTTTTT
CSASGWEKLFF
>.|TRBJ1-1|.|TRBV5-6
TGTGCCAGCAGCTTGAACAGGGCGACTGAAGCTTTCTTT
CASSLNRATEAFF
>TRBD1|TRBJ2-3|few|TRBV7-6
TGTGCCAGCAGCTATGACCGGGACAGGGGTGGCACAGATACGCAGTATTTT
CASSYDRDRGGTDTQYF
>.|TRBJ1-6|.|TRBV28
TGTGCCAGCAGTTTAGGCAGGGATTTCTATAATTCACCCCTCCACTTT
CASSLGRDFYNSPLHF
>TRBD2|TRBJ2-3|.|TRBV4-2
TGTGCCAGCAGCCACGGAGCGGGGGAGGATACGCAGTATTTT
CASSHGAGEDTQYF